Listed below are T cell receptor beta chains from one sample, sequenced in a study of T cells in Graves' hyperthyroidism and ophthalmopathy. TCRdb used MiXCR to reprocess the multiplex PCR reads, holding one entry per CDR3 protein. This table has fewer than 450,000 distinct CDR3 sequences, nearly 15% appearing once. Input material: blood. The receptors derive from a woman aged 60 to 75 with Graves' ophthalmopathy. The conserved cysteine and the conserved F or W are not part of the CDR3 here. Size is omitted from some rows. Given values are once, few, many or a class for expanded clones.

V gene	clone size	J gene	CDR3 protein
TRBV29-1	.	TRBJ1-2	SVPPNYGYT
TRBV6-5	few	TRBJ2-2	ASSYRGPVSGELF
TRBV20-1	.	TRBJ2-3	SARGAGQVNTQY
TRBV5-1	many	TRBJ2-1	ASSPMGLAGLNNEQF
TRBV28	many	TRBJ2-4	ASSLRGRPGLAAPGAKNIQY
TRBV2	many	TRBJ2-3	ASTRRGGRSADTQY
TRBV9	.	TRBJ2-7	ASSATSGYEQY
TRBV4-1	many	TRBJ1-1	ASSRLQGATEAF
TRBV11-2	many	TRBJ2-7	ASNAGTSGGEQY
TRBV5-4	once	TRBJ2-7	ASGGQGEEQY
TRBV28	many	TRBJ1-6	ASSLFGRGFSPLH
TRBV11-2	many	TRBJ2-1	ASSLTAYNEQF
TRBV28	.	TRBJ2-7	ASSFRLAGTYEQY
TRBV7-9	.	TRBJ2-7	ASSLDRDRAHEQY
TRBV5-6	.	TRBJ2-1	ASSYRDRASYNEQF
TRBV11-2	.	TRBJ2-7	ASSSVGTHSYEQY
TRBV29-1	few	TRBJ1-2	SVEGGGPNYGYT
TRBV2	many	TRBJ1-5	ASSPSRGQGNQPQH
TRBV28	many	TRBJ2-7	ASSLSDWPSGSYEQY
TRBV12-3/TRBV12-4	.	TRBJ2-1	ASSLGTHNEQF
TRBV7-3	many	TRBJ2-1	ASSSDREGARRDYNEQF
TRBV27	many	TRBJ2-7	ASRDRGLSYEQY
TRBV6-1	many	TRBJ2-7	ASSYQGFYEQY
TRBV20-1	few	TRBJ1-6	SAGRTANSPLH
TRBV6-2/TRBV6-3	.	TRBJ1-4	ASSASGGAGEKLF
TRBV5-1	many	TRBJ1-1	ASSLVVGRNTEAF
TRBV20-1	few	TRBJ2-4	SALDRAKNIQY
TRBV30	many	TRBJ2-1	AWTPQAGLVKNEQF
TRBV3-1	many	TRBJ1-1	ASSPRAVNTEAF
TRBV7-9	.	TRBJ2-7	ASSLADGTAY
TRBV19	many	TRBJ2-6	ASSNSGANVLT
TRBV11-2	.	TRBJ2-2	ASSLSTGGTGELF
TRBV27	many	TRBJ2-4	ASSSQGSKNIQY
TRBV20-1	many	TRBJ2-7	SAWTSSYEQY
TRBV7-2	.	TRBJ2-7	ASSFGREGSEQY
TRBV7-3	many	TRBJ2-1	ASSLNRAGAGGYNEQF
TRBV27	many	TRBJ2-2	ARQGLVGKNTGELF
TRBV7-3	many	TRBJ2-3	ASSPTSGKTDTQY
TRBV6-1	few	TRBJ1-6	ASSEVRQGNSPLH
TRBV28	many	TRBJ2-7	ASSLIGVGEQY
TRBV4-2	many	TRBJ2-1	ASSQDTSGRVNEQF
TRBV18	many	TRBJ2-7	ASSPGLAFSYEQY
TRBV11-2	many	TRBJ2-7	ASSLVGPPRNEQY
TRBV5-1	few	TRBJ2-6	ASSLEVGSGANVLT
TRBV6-1	few	TRBJ1-6	ASSDQYNSPLH
TRBV11-2	many	TRBJ2-1	ASSLLSGRSLRYNEQF
TRBV7-2	many	TRBJ2-7	ASSLLSSGNYEQY
TRBV28	.	TRBJ1-5	ASSLWGTGGDNEPQH
TRBV11-2	many	TRBJ1-2	ASSPDPQANYGYT
TRBV14	.	TRBJ2-7	ASREDGTDSYEQY
TRBV3-1	many	TRBJ2-1	ASSGEGSYNEQF
TRBV27	.	TRBJ2-7	ASSSPGLYEQY
TRBV20-1	many	TRBJ2-2	SARPTGQGTGTGELF
TRBV27	many	TRBJ2-7	ASSLSGGAAYEQY
TRBV20-1	.	TRBJ1-1	SASYRTGNTEAF
TRBV12-3/TRBV12-4	many	TRBJ2-7	ASSSPGRGPYEQY